This T cell receptor beta chain comes out of a study of control samples from healthy donors and cancer patients. Only in-frame clones appear in the TCRdb table, and some are missing; sequencing was by immunoSEQ multiplex PCR. In the table there are under 40,000 clones, around 82% of which are singletons. The CDR3 is 11 residues long. Germline V CDR1 and CDR2: MGHDK, SYGVNS. Trimming shortened V by 3 bases and J by 12 bases, and 8 bases separated the two germline ends. The chain recombines TRBV25-1 with TRBJ2-2; D gene unclear. The sequence derives from a woman aged 55 to 70 with lung cancer. Source material: PBMCs. The CDR3 DNA reads as TGTGCCAGCAGTGACAGCCATAAGCTGTTTTTT. Translated, it gives CASSDSHKLFF.